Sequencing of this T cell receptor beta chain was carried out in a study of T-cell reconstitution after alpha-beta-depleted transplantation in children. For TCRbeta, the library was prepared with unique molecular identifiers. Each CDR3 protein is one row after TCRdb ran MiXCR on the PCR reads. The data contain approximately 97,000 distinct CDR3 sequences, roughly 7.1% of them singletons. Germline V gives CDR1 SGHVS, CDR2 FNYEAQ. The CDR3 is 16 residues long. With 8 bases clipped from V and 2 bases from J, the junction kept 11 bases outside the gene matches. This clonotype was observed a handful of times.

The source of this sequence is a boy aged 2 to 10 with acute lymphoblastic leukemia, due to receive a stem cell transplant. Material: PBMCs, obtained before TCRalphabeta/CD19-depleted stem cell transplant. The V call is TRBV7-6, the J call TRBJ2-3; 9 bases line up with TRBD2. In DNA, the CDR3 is TGTGCCAGCTCCCCTTGGGGCGGGGGGGCCACAGATACGCAGTATTTT. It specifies CASSPWGGGATDTQYF.